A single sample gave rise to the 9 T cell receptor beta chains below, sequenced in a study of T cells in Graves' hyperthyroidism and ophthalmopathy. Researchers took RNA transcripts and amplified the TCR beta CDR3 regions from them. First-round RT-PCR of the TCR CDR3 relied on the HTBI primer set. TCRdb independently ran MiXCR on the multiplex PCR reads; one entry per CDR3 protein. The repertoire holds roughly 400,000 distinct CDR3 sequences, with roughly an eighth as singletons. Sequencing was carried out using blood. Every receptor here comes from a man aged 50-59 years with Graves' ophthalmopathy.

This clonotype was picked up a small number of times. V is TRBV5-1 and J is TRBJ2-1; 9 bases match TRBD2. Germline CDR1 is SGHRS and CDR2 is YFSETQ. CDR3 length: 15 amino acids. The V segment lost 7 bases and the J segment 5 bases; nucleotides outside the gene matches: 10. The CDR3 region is CASALGLAGNNEQFF. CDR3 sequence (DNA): TGCGCCAGCGCTTTGGGGCTAGCGGGGAACAATGAGCAGTTCTTC. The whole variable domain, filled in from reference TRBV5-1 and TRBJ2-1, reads KAGVTQTPRYLIKTRGQQVTLSCSPISGHRSVSWYQQTPGQGLQFLFEYFSETQRNKGNFPGRFSGRQFSNSRSEMNVSTLELGDSALYLCASALGLAGNNEQFFGPGTRLTVL.

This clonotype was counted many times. Here the CDR3 DNA reads TGTGCCAGCAGCTGGACAGGGGGCGGAAATGAGCAGTTCTTC. Its protein product is CASSWTGGGNEQFF. The genes are TRBV12-3 or TRBV12-4 and TRBJ2-1; TRBD1 agrees at 11 bases. The CDR3 runs to 14 residues. With V trimmed by 6 bases and J by 7 bases, 5 bases remained unmatched.

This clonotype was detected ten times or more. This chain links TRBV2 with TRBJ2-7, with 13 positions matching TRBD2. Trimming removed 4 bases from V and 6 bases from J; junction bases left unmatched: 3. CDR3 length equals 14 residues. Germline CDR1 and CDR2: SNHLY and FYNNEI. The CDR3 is CASSALAGGVEQYF. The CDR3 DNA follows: TGTGCCAGCAGTGCACTAGCGGGAGGGGTCGAGCAGTACTTC.

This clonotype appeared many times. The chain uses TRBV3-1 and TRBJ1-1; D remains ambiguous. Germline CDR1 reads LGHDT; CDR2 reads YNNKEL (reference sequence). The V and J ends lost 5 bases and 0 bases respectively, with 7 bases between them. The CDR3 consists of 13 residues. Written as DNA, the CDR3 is TGTGCCAGCAGCTCAACCATGAACACTGAAGCTTTCTTT. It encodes CASSSTMNTEAFF.

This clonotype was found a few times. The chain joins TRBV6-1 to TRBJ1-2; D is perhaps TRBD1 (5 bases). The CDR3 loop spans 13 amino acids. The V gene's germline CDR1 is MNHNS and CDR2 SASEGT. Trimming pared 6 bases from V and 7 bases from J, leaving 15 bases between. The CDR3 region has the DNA TGTGCCAGCAGACCCGGGGGTTCCATTGGCTACACCTTC. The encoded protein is CASRPGGSIGYTF.

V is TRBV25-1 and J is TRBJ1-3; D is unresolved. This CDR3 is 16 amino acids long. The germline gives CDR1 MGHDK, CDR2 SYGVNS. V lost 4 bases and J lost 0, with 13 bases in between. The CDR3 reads CASSGSGRISGNTIYF. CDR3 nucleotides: TGTGCCAGCAGTGGATCTGGACGGATCTCTGGAAACACCATATATTTT.

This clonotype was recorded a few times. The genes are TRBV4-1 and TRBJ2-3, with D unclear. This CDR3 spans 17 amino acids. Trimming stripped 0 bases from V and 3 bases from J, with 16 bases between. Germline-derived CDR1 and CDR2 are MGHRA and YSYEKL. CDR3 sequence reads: CASSQDGALLSTDTQYF. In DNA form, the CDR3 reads TGCGCCAGCAGCCAAGATGGTGCCTTATTGTCGACAGATACGCAGTATTTT.

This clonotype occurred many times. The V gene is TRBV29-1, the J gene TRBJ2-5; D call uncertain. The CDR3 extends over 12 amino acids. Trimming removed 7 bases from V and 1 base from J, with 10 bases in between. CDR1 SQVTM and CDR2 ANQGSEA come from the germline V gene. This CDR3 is CSALMVQETQYF. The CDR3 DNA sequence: TGCAGCGCACTGATGGTCCAAGAGACCCAGTACTTC.

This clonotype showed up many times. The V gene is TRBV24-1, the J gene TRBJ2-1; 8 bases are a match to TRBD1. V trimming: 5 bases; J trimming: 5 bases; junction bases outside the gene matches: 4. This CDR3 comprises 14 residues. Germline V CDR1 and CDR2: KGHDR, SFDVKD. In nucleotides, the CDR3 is TGTGCCACCAGTGGGGACAGGAGAAACAATGAGCAGTTCTTC. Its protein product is CATSGDRRNNEQFF.